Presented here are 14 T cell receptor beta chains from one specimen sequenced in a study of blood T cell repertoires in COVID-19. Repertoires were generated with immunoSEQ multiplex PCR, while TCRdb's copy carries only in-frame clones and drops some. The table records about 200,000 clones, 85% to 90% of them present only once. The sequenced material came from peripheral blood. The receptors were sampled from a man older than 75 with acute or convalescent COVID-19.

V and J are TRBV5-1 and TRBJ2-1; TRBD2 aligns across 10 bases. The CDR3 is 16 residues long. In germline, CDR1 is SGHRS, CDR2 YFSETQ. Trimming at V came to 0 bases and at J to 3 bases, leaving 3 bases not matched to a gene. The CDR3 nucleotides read TGCGCCAGCAGCTTGGAAGCGGGAGGGCTCTACAATGAGCAGTTCTTC. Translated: CASSLEAGGLYNEQFF.

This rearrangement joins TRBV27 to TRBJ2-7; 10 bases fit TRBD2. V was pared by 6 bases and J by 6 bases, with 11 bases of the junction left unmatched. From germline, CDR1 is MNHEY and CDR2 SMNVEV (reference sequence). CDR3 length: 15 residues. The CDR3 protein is CASRDGGLAGAEQYF. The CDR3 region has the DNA TGTGCCAGCAGGGACGGCGGGCTAGCGGGAGCCGAGCAGTACTTC.

The CDR3 nucleotides read TGTGCCAGCAGCATACTAGCGGGAGTGGATACGCAGTATTTT. Protein product: CASSILAGVDTQYF. This chain uses TRBV28 with TRBJ2-3; 11 bases map to TRBD2. Unmatched junction bases numbered 5, after V lost 6 bases and J lost 6 bases. The CDR3 consists of 14 residues. CDR1 MDHEN and CDR2 SYDVKM come from the germline V gene.

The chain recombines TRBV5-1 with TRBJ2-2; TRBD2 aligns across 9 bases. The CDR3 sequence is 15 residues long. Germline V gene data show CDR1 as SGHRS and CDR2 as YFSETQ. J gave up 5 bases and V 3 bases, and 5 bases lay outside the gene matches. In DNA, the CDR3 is TGCGCCAGCAGCTACGTAGCGGGAGCGACCGGGGAGCTGTTTTTT. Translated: CASSYVAGATGELFF.

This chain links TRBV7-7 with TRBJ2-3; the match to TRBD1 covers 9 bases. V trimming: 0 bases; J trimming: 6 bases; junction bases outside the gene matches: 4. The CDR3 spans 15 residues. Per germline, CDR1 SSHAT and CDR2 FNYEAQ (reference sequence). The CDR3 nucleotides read TGTGCCAGCAGCTTAGCACAGGGGGCTGGGGATACGCAGTATTTT. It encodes CASSLAQGAGDTQYF.

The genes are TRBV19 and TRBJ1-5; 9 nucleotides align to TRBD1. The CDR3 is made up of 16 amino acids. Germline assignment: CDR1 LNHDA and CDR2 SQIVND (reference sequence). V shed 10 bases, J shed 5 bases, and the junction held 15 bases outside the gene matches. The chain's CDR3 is CATKLAGQGQDQPQHF. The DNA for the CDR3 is TGTGCCACCAAACTCGCGGGACAGGGCCAAGATCAGCCCCAGCATTTT. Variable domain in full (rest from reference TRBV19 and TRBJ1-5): DGGITQSPKYLFRKEGQNVTLSCEQNLNHDAMYWYRQDPGQGLRLIYYSQIVNDFQKGDIAEGYSVSREKKESFPLTVTSAQKNPTAFYLCATKLAGQGQDQPQHFGDGTRLSIL.

CDR3 in DNA: TGCGCCAGCACCCCCCCCTGGGTGGGGCGGTCAACTAATGAAAAACTGTTTTTT. Residues: CASTPPWVGRSTNEKLFF. This chain links TRBV5-1 with TRBJ1-4, with D possibly matching TRBD1 (5 bases). CDR3 length equals 18 residues. The germline gives CDR1 SGHRS, CDR2 YFSETQ. The germline V and J ends were trimmed by 6 bases and 0 bases, with 21 bases remaining between them.

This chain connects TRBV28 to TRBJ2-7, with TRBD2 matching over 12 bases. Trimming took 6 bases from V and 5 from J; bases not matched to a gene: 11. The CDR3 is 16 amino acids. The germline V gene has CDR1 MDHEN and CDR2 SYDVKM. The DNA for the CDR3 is TGTGCCAGCAGCCCCCCGGCGACTAGCGGGAGAAACGAGCAGTACTTC. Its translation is CASSPPATSGRNEQYF.

The DNA for the CDR3 is TGTGCCAGTAGTACGGGAGCGGGACTTGAGCAGTTCTTC. This codes for CASSTGAGLEQFF. The genes are TRBV19 and TRBJ2-1; 7 positions agree with TRBD2. Trimming took 4 bases from V and 9 from J; bases not matched to a gene: 6. This CDR3 is built from 13 residues. Germline V gives CDR1 LNHDA, CDR2 SQIVND (reference sequence).

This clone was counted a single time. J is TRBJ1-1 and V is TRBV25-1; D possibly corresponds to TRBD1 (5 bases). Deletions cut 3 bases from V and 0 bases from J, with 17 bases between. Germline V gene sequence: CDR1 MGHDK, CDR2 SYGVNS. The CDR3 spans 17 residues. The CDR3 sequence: CASSDDSLVNMNTEAFF. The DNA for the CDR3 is TGTGCCAGCAGTGACGACAGTCTGGTAAACATGAACACTGAAGCTTTCTTT. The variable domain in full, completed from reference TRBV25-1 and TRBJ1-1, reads EADIYQTPRYLVIGTGKKITLECSQTMGHDKMYWYQQDPGMELHLIHYSYGVNSTEKGDLSSESTVSRIRTEHFPLTLESARPSHTSQYLCASSDDSLVNMNTEAFFGQGTRLTVV.

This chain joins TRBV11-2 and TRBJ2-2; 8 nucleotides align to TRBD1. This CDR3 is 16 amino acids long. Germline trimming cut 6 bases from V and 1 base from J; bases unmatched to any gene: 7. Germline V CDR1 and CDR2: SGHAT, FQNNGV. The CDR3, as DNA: TGTGCCAGCAGAAGACCGGGACAGGAGAACACCGGGGAGCTGTTTTTT. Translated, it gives CASRRPGQENTGELFF. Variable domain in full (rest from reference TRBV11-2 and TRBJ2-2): EAGVAQSPRYKIIEKRQSVAFWCNPISGHATLYWYQQILGQGPKLLIQFQNNGVVDDSQLPKDRFSAERLKGVDSTLKIQPAKLEDSAVYLCASRRPGQENTGELFFGEGSRLTVL.

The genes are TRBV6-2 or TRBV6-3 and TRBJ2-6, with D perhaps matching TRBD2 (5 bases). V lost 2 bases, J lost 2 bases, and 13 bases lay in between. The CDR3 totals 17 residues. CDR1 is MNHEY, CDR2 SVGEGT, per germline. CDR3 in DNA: TGTGCCAGCAGTTACCCTATGTCCGGGGCTGGGGCCAACGTCCTGACTTTC. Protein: CASSYPMSGAGANVLTF.

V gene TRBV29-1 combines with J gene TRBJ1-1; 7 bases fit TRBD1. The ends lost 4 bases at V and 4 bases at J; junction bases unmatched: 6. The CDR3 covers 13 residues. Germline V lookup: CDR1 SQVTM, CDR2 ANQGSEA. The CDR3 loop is CSVVGGGLTEAFF. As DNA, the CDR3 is TGCAGCGTTGTTGGAGGGGGCCTCACTGAAGCTTTCTTT.

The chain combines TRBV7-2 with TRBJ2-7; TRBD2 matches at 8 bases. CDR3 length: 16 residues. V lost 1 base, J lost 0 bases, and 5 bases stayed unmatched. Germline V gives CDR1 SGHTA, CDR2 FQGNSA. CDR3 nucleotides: TGTGCCAGCAGCTTAGGGCCACTAGCGGTCTCCTACGAGCAGTACTTC. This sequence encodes CASSLGPLAVSYEQYF.